The rows below give T cell receptor beta chains drawn from one sample of a study of blood T cell repertoires in COVID-19. Profiling relied on immunoSEQ multiplex PCR, and the TCRdb table lists in-frame clones only, not all of them. The repertoire holds 95,000 to 150,000 clones, roughly 70% seen once, with under 0.95% in the top ten. Sequenced: peripheral blood. These receptors were taken from a human donor with acute or convalescent COVID-19. The donor label of this sample is uncertain. The CDR3 runs from the conserved cysteine through the conserved F or W. Fields, in order: V gene, clone size, J gene, D gene, CDR3 DNA, CDR3 protein. A D gene is named only where the DNA matches it firmly. The size field is filled for only some rows; it gives once, few, many or a size class.

v_gene: TRBV10-3
abundance: NA
j_gene: TRBJ1-2
d_gene: NA
CDR3nt: TGTGCCAACCACCCCGGGACACCGACTAACTATGGCTACACCTTC
CDR3aa: CANHPGTPTNYGYTF

v_gene: TRBV5-1
abundance: few
j_gene: TRBJ2-5
d_gene: TRBD1
CDR3nt: TGCGCCAGCAGCTTTCAGGGGGCAGAGACCCAGTACTTC
CDR3aa: CASSFQGAETQYF

v_gene: TRBV12-3/TRBV12-4
abundance: NA
j_gene: TRBJ1-2
d_gene: TRBD1
CDR3nt: TGTGCCAGCAGAGGGACAGGCCATGGCTACACCTTC
CDR3aa: CASRGTGHGYTF

v_gene: TRBV2
abundance: NA
j_gene: TRBJ2-5
d_gene: NA
CDR3nt: TGTGCCAGCAGATGGGGGGAGGTCGAGACCCAGTACTTC
CDR3aa: CASRWGEVETQYF

v_gene: TRBV30
abundance: NA
j_gene: TRBJ1-6
d_gene: TRBD1
CDR3nt: TGTGCCTGGAAGGGGACAGATAATTCACCCCTCCACTTT
CDR3aa: CAWKGTDNSPLHF

v_gene: TRBV18
abundance: NA
j_gene: TRBJ1-1
d_gene: NA
CDR3nt: TGTGCCAGCTCATTTCACGGGGGGCAGGAGAACACTGAAGCTTTCTTT
CDR3aa: CASSFHGGQENTEAFF

v_gene: TRBV19
abundance: once
j_gene: TRBJ1-1
d_gene: TRBD1
CDR3nt: TGTGCCAGTAGTATGGAACAGGGGGCTAAAACTGAAGCTTTCTTT
CDR3aa: CASSMEQGAKTEAFF

v_gene: TRBV19
abundance: NA
j_gene: TRBJ2-3
d_gene: TRBD2
CDR3nt: TGTGCCAGTACCGAGCGGGGGGGCCTAGATACGCAGTATTTT
CDR3aa: CASTERGGLDTQYF

v_gene: TRBV6-5
abundance: NA
j_gene: TRBJ1-4
d_gene: TRBD1
CDR3nt: TGTGCCAGCAGCCGGGACAGGGGTGAAAAACTGTTTTTT
CDR3aa: CASSRDRGEKLFF

v_gene: TRBV5-5
abundance: NA
j_gene: TRBJ1-1
d_gene: NA
CDR3nt: TGTGCCAGCAGCTATATAATTGGGGGAGGTGAAGCTTTCTTT
CDR3aa: CASSYIIGGGEAFF

v_gene: TRBV7-9
abundance: NA
j_gene: TRBJ1-3
d_gene: TRBD1
CDR3nt: TGTGCCAGCGGACAGGGGGAGGTTGCTGGAAACACCATATATTTT
CDR3aa: CASGQGEVAGNTIYF

v_gene: TRBV6-1
abundance: NA
j_gene: TRBJ1-2
d_gene: TRBD1
CDR3nt: TGTGCCAGCAGTGATTGGGGACAGGATGGCTACACCTTC
CDR3aa: CASSDWGQDGYTF

v_gene: TRBV11-2
abundance: NA
j_gene: TRBJ2-5
d_gene: NA
CDR3nt: TGTGCCAGCAGCCAAGAGGAGACCCAGTACTTC
CDR3aa: CASSQEETQYF

v_gene: TRBV12-2
abundance: NA
j_gene: TRBJ2-7
d_gene: NA
CDR3nt: TGTGCAAGTCGCCTCCACGCCCGGGACAGAGTCTACGAGCAGTACTTC
CDR3aa: CASRLHARDRVYEQYF

v_gene: TRBV14
abundance: NA
j_gene: TRBJ1-2
d_gene: TRBD1
CDR3nt: TGTGCCAGCAGCCCGGGACAGGGCGCCTATGGCTACACCTTC
CDR3aa: CASSPGQGAYGYTF

v_gene: TRBV2
abundance: NA
j_gene: TRBJ1-5
d_gene: NA
CDR3nt: TGTGCCAGCAGGAGAGCAGGGGCTCAGCCCCAGCATTTT
CDR3aa: CASRRAGAQPQHF

v_gene: TRBV5-1
abundance: few
j_gene: TRBJ2-1
d_gene: TRBD2
CDR3nt: TGCGCCAGCAGCTCTGAGGTCCTAGCGGGGGTGAATGAGCAGTTCTTC
CDR3aa: CASSSEVLAGVNEQFF

v_gene: TRBV6-5
abundance: NA
j_gene: TRBJ1-3
d_gene: NA
CDR3nt: TGTGCCAGCGATAAGGACAGAGCTGGAAACACCATATATTTT
CDR3aa: CASDKDRAGNTIYF

v_gene: TRBV11-2
abundance: NA
j_gene: TRBJ2-5
d_gene: TRBD1
CDR3nt: TGTGCCAGCAGCTACACGGGACAGGGAAAAGAGACCCAGTACTTC
CDR3aa: CASSYTGQGKETQYF

v_gene: TRBV7-9
abundance: few
j_gene: TRBJ1-2
d_gene: TRBD1
CDR3nt: TGTGCCAGCAGGCCTACGACAGGGATTAACTATGGCTACACCTTC
CDR3aa: CASRPTTGINYGYTF

v_gene: TRBV7-9
abundance: NA
j_gene: TRBJ2-3
d_gene: NA
CDR3nt: TGTGCCAGCAGCCGGACAGCAGTTCCTAGCACAGATACGCAGTATTTT
CDR3aa: CASSRTAVPSTDTQYF

v_gene: TRBV25-1
abundance: few
j_gene: TRBJ2-5
d_gene: TRBD1
CDR3nt: TGTGCCAGCAGTGAATATTCCTGGGACAGGGAAGAGACCCAGTACTTC
CDR3aa: CASSEYSWDREETQYF

v_gene: TRBV6-5
abundance: NA
j_gene: TRBJ2-5
d_gene: NA
CDR3nt: TGTGCCAGCACCCCGTTAGCGGCCCAAGAGACCCAGTACTTC
CDR3aa: CASTPLAAQETQYF

v_gene: TRBV6-4
abundance: few
j_gene: TRBJ2-2
d_gene: NA
CDR3nt: TGTGCCAGCAGTGCAACAGGGAACACCGGGGAGCTGTTTTTT
CDR3aa: CASSATGNTGELFF

v_gene: TRBV7-9
abundance: NA
j_gene: TRBJ1-2
d_gene: TRBD1
CDR3nt: TGTGCCAGCAGCTTATTAGGAGGGGGCATTACCTTC
CDR3aa: CASSLLGGGITF

v_gene: TRBV7-6
abundance: NA
j_gene: TRBJ2-5
d_gene: NA
CDR3nt: TGTGCCAGCAGCTTAGGGGGGACACCAGGAGAGACCCAGTACTTC
CDR3aa: CASSLGGTPGETQYF

v_gene: TRBV28
abundance: once
j_gene: TRBJ2-1
d_gene: TRBD1
CDR3nt: TGTGCCAGCAGTTTAGAGTTTGTTTGGATGGGACAGACCTACAATGAGCAGTTCTTC
CDR3aa: CASSLEFVWMGQTYNEQFF

v_gene: TRBV4-2
abundance: NA
j_gene: TRBJ2-1
d_gene: TRBD2
CDR3nt: TGTGCCAGCAGCCAAGTGGGGGGGGAGCAGTTCTTC
CDR3aa: CASSQVGGEQFF

v_gene: TRBV5-1
abundance: few
j_gene: TRBJ1-4
d_gene: NA
CDR3nt: TGCGCCAGCAGCCCAGGGCCCTCCCAGGAAAAACTGTTTTTT
CDR3aa: CASSPGPSQEKLFF

v_gene: TRBV27
abundance: once
j_gene: TRBJ2-3
d_gene: TRBD2
CDR3nt: TGTGCCAGCAGTCATAGACTAGCGGGGGGTTTAGATACGCAGTATTTT
CDR3aa: CASSHRLAGGLDTQYF

v_gene: TRBV6-6
abundance: NA
j_gene: TRBJ1-1
d_gene: TRBD1
CDR3nt: TGTGCCAGCAGTCCCATCGGACAGGGAGGTTTCGGAACTGAAGCTTTCTTT
CDR3aa: CASSPIGQGGFGTEAFF

v_gene: TRBV19
abundance: few
j_gene: TRBJ1-4
d_gene: NA
CDR3nt: TGTGCCAGTAGTGACAGGTGGGCTTCAACTAATGAAAAACTGTTTTTT
CDR3aa: CASSDRWASTNEKLFF

v_gene: TRBV5-1
abundance: NA
j_gene: TRBJ1-2
d_gene: NA
CDR3nt: TGCGCCAGCAGCTTGGAGACAGGTTATGGCTACACCTTC
CDR3aa: CASSLETGYGYTF

v_gene: TRBV12-5
abundance: NA
j_gene: TRBJ1-6
d_gene: TRBD1
CDR3nt: TGTGCTAGTGGTTTGACCTCGGGACAGACCCATTCACCCCTCCACTTT
CDR3aa: CASGLTSGQTHSPLHF

v_gene: TRBV12-3/TRBV12-4
abundance: many
j_gene: TRBJ1-3
d_gene: NA
CDR3nt: TGTGCCAGCGAACAGAGCTCTGGAAACACCATATATTTT
CDR3aa: CASEQSSGNTIYF

v_gene: TRBV5-5
abundance: NA
j_gene: TRBJ1-3
d_gene: NA
CDR3nt: TGTGCCAGCAGCGGGGACACGAACTCTGGAAACACCATATATTTT
CDR3aa: CASSGDTNSGNTIYF

v_gene: TRBV5-6
abundance: NA
j_gene: TRBJ1-1
d_gene: NA
CDR3nt: TGTGCCAGCAGCTGGACAGTCAACACTGAAGCTTTCTTT
CDR3aa: CASSWTVNTEAFF

v_gene: TRBV4-2
abundance: NA
j_gene: TRBJ2-5
d_gene: NA
CDR3nt: TGTGCCAGCAGCCAAGATAACATGCCCCAAGAGACCCAGTACTTC
CDR3aa: CASSQDNMPQETQYF

v_gene: TRBV7-3
abundance: NA
j_gene: TRBJ2-2
d_gene: TRBD1
CDR3nt: TGTGCCAGCAGCTTAAGTAGGGGGCACACCGGGGAGCTGTTTTTT
CDR3aa: CASSLSRGHTGELFF

v_gene: TRBV10-3
abundance: NA
j_gene: TRBJ2-1
d_gene: TRBD2
CDR3nt: TGTGCCATCAGTGAAGGGATAGTGCGGGGGGGCCGCTACAATGAGCAGTTCTTC
CDR3aa: CAISEGIVRGGRYNEQFF

v_gene: TRBV19
abundance: NA
j_gene: TRBJ1-3
d_gene: TRBD1
CDR3nt: TGTGCCAGTAGTCTCGGACAGGGGGCGGCTGGAAACACCATATATTTT
CDR3aa: CASSLGQGAAGNTIYF

v_gene: TRBV29-1
abundance: NA
j_gene: TRBJ1-2
d_gene: NA
CDR3nt: TGCAGCGTCCGGGAAGAGGACTACACCTTC
CDR3aa: CSVREEDYTF

v_gene: TRBV5-6
abundance: NA
j_gene: TRBJ1-4
d_gene: NA
CDR3nt: TGTGCCAGCAGCCGCAAGACAGGCCTTCACGAAAAACTGTTTTTT
CDR3aa: CASSRKTGLHEKLFF

v_gene: TRBV28
abundance: NA
j_gene: TRBJ1-1
d_gene: NA
CDR3nt: TGTGCCAGCAGTTTACCTCCGGGGATGAACACTGAAGCTTTCTTT
CDR3aa: CASSLPPGMNTEAFF

v_gene: TRBV9
abundance: NA
j_gene: TRBJ2-5
d_gene: TRBD2
CDR3nt: TGTGCCAGCAGCGTAGCGGGGGGGCCCCAGGAGGCCCAGTACTTC
CDR3aa: CASSVAGGPQEAQYF

v_gene: TRBV28
abundance: many
j_gene: TRBJ2-2
d_gene: NA
CDR3nt: TGTGCCAGCAGCACAGGCTACACCGGGGAGCTGTTTTTT
CDR3aa: CASSTGYTGELFF

v_gene: TRBV14
abundance: once
j_gene: TRBJ2-7
d_gene: NA
CDR3nt: TGTGCCAGCAGCCAAAGCAAGGGGGTATACTACGAGCAGTACTTC
CDR3aa: CASSQSKGVYYEQYF

v_gene: TRBV3-1/TRBV3-2
abundance: NA
j_gene: TRBJ1-2
d_gene: NA
CDR3nt: TGTGCCAGCAGCCAAGCCCCCGCCCCGGGGGTCTATGGCTACACCTTC
CDR3aa: CASSQAPAPGVYGYTF

v_gene: TRBV29-1
abundance: NA
j_gene: TRBJ2-7
d_gene: TRBD1
CDR3nt: TGCAGCGTTGTAGGGGACAGGGGGACCTACGAGCAGTACTTC
CDR3aa: CSVVGDRGTYEQYF

v_gene: TRBV5-1
abundance: NA
j_gene: TRBJ1-6
d_gene: TRBD1
CDR3nt: TGCGCCAGCAGCTGGAGGGGGCTCAATTCACCCCTCCACTTT
CDR3aa: CASSWRGLNSPLHF

v_gene: TRBV19
abundance: once
j_gene: TRBJ1-1
d_gene: NA
CDR3nt: TGTGCCAGTAGTAGGACACAGGCTGGGACTGAAGCTTTCTTT
CDR3aa: CASSRTQAGTEAFF

v_gene: TRBV11-2
abundance: NA
j_gene: TRBJ2-7
d_gene: TRBD1
CDR3nt: TGTGCCAGCAGCAAGACAGGGACCTACGAGCAGTACTTC
CDR3aa: CASSKTGTYEQYF

v_gene: TRBV30
abundance: NA
j_gene: TRBJ1-4
d_gene: NA
CDR3nt: TGTGCCTGGACCGAGCGGACTAATGAAAAACTGTTTTTT
CDR3aa: CAWTERTNEKLFF

v_gene: TRBV4-1
abundance: once
j_gene: TRBJ1-6
d_gene: TRBD1
CDR3nt: TGCGCCAGCAGCCAAGGCCGCCAGGGGGCGCGGAATTCACCCCTCCACTTT
CDR3aa: CASSQGRQGARNSPLHF

v_gene: TRBV28
abundance: few
j_gene: TRBJ1-5
d_gene: NA
CDR3nt: TGTGCCAGCAGTTTATCGGGATTGGGTTTTCAGCCCCAGCATTTT
CDR3aa: CASSLSGLGFQPQHF

v_gene: TRBV15
abundance: few
j_gene: TRBJ2-5
d_gene: TRBD1
CDR3nt: TGTGCCACCAGCAGAGAAGGGGGACAGGGTCAAGAGACCCAGTACTTC
CDR3aa: CATSREGGQGQETQYF